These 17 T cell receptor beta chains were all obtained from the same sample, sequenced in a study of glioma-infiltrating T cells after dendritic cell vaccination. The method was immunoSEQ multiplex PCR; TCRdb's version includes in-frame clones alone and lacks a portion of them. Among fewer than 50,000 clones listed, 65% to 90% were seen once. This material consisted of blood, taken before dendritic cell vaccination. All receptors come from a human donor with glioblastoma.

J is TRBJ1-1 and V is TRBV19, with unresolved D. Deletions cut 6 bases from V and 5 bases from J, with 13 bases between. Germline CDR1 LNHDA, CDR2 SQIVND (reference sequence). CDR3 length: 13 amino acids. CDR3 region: CASRTERKTEAFF. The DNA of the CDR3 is TGTGCCAGTAGAACTGAGAGAAAGACTGAAGCTTTCTTT.

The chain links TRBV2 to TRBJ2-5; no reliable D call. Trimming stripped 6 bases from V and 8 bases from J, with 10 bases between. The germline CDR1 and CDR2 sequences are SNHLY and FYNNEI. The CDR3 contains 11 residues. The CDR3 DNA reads TGTGCCAGCAGCCCTATAGCAACCCAGTACTTC. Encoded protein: CASSPIATQYF.

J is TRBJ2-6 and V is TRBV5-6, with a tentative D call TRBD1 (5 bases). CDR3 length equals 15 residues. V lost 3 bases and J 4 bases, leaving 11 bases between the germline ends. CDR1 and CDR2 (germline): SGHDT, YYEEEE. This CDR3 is CASSSGYVGANVLTF. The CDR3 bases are TGTGCCAGCAGCTCAGGGTATGTCGGGGCCAACGTCCTGACTTTC.

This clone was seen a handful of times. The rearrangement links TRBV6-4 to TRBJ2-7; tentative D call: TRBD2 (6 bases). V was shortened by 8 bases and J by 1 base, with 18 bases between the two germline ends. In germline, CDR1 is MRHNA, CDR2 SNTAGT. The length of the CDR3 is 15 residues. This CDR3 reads CASGDLAPRSYEQYF. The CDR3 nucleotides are TGTGCCAGCGGGGACCTAGCGCCCCGATCCTACGAGCAGTACTTC.

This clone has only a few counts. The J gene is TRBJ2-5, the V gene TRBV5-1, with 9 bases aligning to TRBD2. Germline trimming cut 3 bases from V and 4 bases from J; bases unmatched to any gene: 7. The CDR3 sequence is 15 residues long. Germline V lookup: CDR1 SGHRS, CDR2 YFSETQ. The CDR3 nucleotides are TGCGCCAGCAGCTCGGAGGCAGCGGGGGGAGAGACCCAGTACTTC. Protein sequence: CASSSEAAGGETQYF.

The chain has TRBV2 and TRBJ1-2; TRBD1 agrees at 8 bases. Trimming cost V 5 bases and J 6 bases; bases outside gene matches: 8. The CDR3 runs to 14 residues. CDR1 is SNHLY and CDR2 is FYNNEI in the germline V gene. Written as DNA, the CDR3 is TGTGCCAGCAGTCAAGACAGGGGAATCCATGGCTACACCTTC. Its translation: CASSQDRGIHGYTF.

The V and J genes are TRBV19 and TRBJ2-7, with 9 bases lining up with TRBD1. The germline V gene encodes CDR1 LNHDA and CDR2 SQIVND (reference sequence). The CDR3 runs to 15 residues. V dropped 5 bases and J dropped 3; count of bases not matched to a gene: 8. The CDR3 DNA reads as TGTGCCAGTAGTCGTTCGGGACAGGGACGCTACGAGCAGTACTTC. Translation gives CASSRSGQGRYEQYF.

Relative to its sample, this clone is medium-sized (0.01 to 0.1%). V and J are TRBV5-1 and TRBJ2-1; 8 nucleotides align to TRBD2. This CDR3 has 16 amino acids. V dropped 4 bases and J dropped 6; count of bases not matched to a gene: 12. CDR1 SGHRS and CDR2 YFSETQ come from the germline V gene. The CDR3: CASSPDGGGMRNEQFF. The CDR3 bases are TGCGCCAGCAGCCCTGACGGGGGGGGAATGCGCAATGAGCAGTTCTTC.

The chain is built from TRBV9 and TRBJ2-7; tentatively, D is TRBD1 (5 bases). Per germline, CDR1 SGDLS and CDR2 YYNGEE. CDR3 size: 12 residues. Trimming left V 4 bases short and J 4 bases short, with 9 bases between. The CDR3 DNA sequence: TGTGCCAGCAGCCCTCCAGGGTACGAGCAGTACTTC. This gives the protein CASSPPGYEQYF.

CDR3 region: CASSVGRLAGGELGKQFF. CDR3 DNA: TGTGCCAGCAGCGTAGGTAGACTAGCGGGAGGAGAATTAGGCAAGCAGTTCTTC. This chain links TRBV9 with TRBJ2-1, with TRBD2 matching over 13 bases. The CDR3 runs 18 residues. Germline trimming cut 0 bases from V and 11 bases from J; bases unmatched to any gene: 14. The germline V gene has CDR1 SGDLS and CDR2 YYNGEE.

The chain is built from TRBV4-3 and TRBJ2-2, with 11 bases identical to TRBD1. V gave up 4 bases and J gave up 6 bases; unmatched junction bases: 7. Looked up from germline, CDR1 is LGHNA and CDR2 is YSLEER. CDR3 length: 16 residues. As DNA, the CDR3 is TGCGCCAGCAGCCGAATGGACAGGGGGCTCCCCGGGGAGCTGTTTTTT. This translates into CASSRMDRGLPGELFF.

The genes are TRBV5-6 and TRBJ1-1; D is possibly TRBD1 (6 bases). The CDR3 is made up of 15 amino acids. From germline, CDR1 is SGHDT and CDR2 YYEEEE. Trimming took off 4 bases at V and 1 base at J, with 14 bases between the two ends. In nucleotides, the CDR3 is TGTGCCAGCAGCCTTGACAGGAGAGCGAACACTGAAGCTTTCTTT. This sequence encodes CASSLDRRANTEAFF. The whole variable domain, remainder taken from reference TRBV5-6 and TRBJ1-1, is DAGVTQSPTHLIKTRGQQVTLRCSPKSGHDTVSWYQQALGQGPQFIFQYYEEEERQRGNFPDRFSGHQFPNYSSELNVNALLLGDSALYLCASSLDRRANTEAFFGQGTRLTVV.

The CDR3 loop is CASSTTGPYGELFF. CDR3 sequence (DNA): TGTGCCAGCAGCACGACAGGGCCGTACGGGGAGCTGTTTTTT. The gene calls are TRBV7-8 and TRBJ2-2; 7 nucleotides match TRBD1. The CDR3 is 14 residues long. Trimming removed 5 bases from V and 7 bases from J; junction bases left unmatched: 7. Germline V gene data show CDR1 as SGHVS and CDR2 as FQNEAQ.

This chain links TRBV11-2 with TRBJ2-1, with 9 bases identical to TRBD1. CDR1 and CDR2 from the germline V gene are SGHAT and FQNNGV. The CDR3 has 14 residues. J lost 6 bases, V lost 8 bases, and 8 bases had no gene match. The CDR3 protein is CASGNRGRLNEQFF. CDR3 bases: TGTGCCAGCGGAAACAGGGGGCGCCTCAATGAGCAGTTCTTC.

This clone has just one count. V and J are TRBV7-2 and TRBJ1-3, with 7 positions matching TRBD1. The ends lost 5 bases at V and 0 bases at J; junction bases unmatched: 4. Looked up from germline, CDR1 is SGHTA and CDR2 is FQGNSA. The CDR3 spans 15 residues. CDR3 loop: CASSPRGDSGNTIYF. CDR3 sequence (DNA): TGTGCCAGCAGCCCCAGGGGGGACTCTGGAAACACCATATATTTT. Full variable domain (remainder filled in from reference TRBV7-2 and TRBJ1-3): GAGVSQSPSNKVTEKGKDVELRCDPISGHTALYWYRQSLGQGLEFLIYFQGNSAPDKSGLPSDRFSAERTGGSVSTLTIQRTQQEDSAVYLCASSPRGDSGNTIYFGEGSWLTVV.

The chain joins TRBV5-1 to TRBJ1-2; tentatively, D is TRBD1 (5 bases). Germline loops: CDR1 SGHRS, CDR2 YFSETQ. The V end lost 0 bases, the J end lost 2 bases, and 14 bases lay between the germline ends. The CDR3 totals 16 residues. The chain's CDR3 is CASSLDGRAFNYGYTF. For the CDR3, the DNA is TGCGCCAGCAGCTTGGATGGCAGGGCGTTCAACTATGGCTACACCTTC.

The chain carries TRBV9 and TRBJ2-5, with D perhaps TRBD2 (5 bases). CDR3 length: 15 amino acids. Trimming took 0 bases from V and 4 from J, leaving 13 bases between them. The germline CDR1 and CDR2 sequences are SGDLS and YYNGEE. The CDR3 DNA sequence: TGTGCCAGCAGCGTAGATTTAGAGGGCTCAGAGACCCAGTACTTC. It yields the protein CASSVDLEGSETQYF. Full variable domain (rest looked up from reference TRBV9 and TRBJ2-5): DSGVTQTPKHLITATGQRVTLRCSPRSGDLSVYWYQQSLDQGLQFLIQYYNGEERAKGNILERFSAQQFPDLHSELNLSSLELGDSALYFCASSVDLEGSETQYFGPGTRLLVL.